This TCR beta chain was retrieved from a study of blood T cells in healthy people across ages. Findings of the study overall: Both higher diversity and more naive CD4+ cells marked long-lived donors when set against aged donors.

The second PCR ran about 6 to 12 cycles with a sample-barcoded 5' primer and J-beta primers. A template-switch adaptor with 12 random nucleotides tagged each cDNA molecule. Every sample gave at least 3 million paired-end reads containing CDR3. MiXCR, run by TCRdb on the 5' RACE reads, gives a single entry per CDR3 protein. The repertoire holds 600,000 or so distinct CDR3 sequences, with under 30% as singletons. CDR3 length equals 15 residues. Germline assignment: CDR1 MNHEY and CDR2 SMNVEV (reference sequence). V gave up 4 bases and J gave up 4 bases, with 16 bases separating them. There were healthy Caucasian individuals from Russia, aged 6 to 90, serving as donors. With regard to this clonotype: What it recognizes is unknown.

The chain is built from TRBV27 and TRBJ2-5; tentatively, D is TRBD1 or TRBD2 (5 bases each). Sequenced: blood. This sequence originates from an elderly woman in good health. Here the CDR3 DNA reads TGTGCCAGCAGTTCACGGGGCAGGGCAGGAGAGACCCAGTACTTC. It translates to CASSSRGRAGETQYF.